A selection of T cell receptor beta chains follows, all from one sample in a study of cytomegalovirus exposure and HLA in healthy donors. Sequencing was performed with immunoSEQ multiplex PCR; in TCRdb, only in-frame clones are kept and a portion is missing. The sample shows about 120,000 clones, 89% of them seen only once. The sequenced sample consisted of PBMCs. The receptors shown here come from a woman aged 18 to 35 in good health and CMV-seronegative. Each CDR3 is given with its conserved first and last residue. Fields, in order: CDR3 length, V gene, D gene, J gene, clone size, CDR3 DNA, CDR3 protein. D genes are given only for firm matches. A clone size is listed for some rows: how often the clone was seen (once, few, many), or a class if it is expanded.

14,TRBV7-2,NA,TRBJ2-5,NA,TGTGCCAGCAGCTTAGCGTGGGGGACTGAGACCCAGTACTTC,CASSLAWGTETQYF
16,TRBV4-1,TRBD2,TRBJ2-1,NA,TGTGCCAGCAGCCAAGATTTCAGCGGGGGGGCCAATGAGCAGTTCTTC,CASSQDFSGGANEQFF
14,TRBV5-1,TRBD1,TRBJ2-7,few,TGCGCCAGCAGCTTAGACAGGGCCGACCACGAGCAGTACTTC,CASSLDRADHEQYF
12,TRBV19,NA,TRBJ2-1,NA,TGTGCCAGTAGTCCCAGCACTAGGACCCAGTTCTTC,CASSPSTRTQFF
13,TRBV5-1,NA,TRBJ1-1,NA,TGCGCCAGCAGCTTGGCCAAGAACACTGAAGCTTTCTTT,CASSLAKNTEAFF
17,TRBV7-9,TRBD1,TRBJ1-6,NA,TGTGCCAGCTCTTACAGGGGGACAGCAAACCTAAATTCACCCCTCCACTTT,CASSYRGTANLNSPLHF
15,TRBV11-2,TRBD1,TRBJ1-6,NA,TGTGCCAGCAGCTCCACAGGGGTAGGGAATTCACCCCTCCACTTT,CASSSTGVGNSPLHF
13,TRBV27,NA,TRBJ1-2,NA,TGTGCCACCACCCTGGGGCAGGGGTTAGGCTACACCTTC,CATTLGQGLGYTF
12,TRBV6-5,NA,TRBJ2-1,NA,TGTGCCAGCAGTTTTGCTAACAATGAGCAGTTCTTC,CASSFANNEQFF
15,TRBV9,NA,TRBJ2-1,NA,TGTGCCAGCAGCGTAGAGGGAGATGGAGGGAATGAGCAGTTCTTC,CASSVEGDGGNEQFF
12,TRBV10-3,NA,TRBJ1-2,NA,TGTGCCATCAGTGAAGCCGGACAAAGCTACACCTTC,CAISEAGQSYTF
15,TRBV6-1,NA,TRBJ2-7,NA,TGTGCCAGCAGGCTCGGTGGCCCAGGTCCCTACGAGCAGTACTTC,CASRLGGPGPYEQYF
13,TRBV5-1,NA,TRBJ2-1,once,TGCGCCAGCAGCTTGGTTCTTTCCCATGAGCAGTTCTTC,CASSLVLSHEQFF
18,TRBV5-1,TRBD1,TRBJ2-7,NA,TGCGCCAGCAGCTTAGCCGGGACAGGGGTCCGACTAGGCTACGAGCAGTACTTC,CASSLAGTGVRLGYEQYF
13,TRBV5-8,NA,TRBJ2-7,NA,TGTGCCAGCAGCTTTCCAGGGTGGGACGAGCAGTACTTC,CASSFPGWDEQYF
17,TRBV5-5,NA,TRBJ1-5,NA,TGTGCCAGCAGCCCACAACCCATAACAGGGTCCGGGCAGCCCCAGCATTTT,CASSPQPITGSGQPQHF
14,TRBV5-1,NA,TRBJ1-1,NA,TGCGCCAGCAGCTTAGGCCCAGGGAACACTGAAGCTTTCTTT,CASSLGPGNTEAFF
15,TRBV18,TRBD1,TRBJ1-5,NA,TGTGCCAGCTCACCTCAGGGGGATAGCAATCAGCCCCAGCATTTT,CASSPQGDSNQPQHF
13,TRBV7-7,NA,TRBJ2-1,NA,TGTGCTAGCAGCTTCTCCAGCTACAATGAGCAGTTCTTC,CASSFSSYNEQFF
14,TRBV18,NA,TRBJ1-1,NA,TGTGCCAGCTCCCAAACGGACAGAGACACTGAAGCTTTCTTT,CASSQTDRDTEAFF
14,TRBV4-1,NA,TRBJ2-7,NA,TGCGCCAGCAGCCAAGTCGACAGCACCTACGAGCAGTACTTC,CASSQVDSTYEQYF
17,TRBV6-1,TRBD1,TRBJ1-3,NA,TGTGCCAGCAGTGCTATATCATCGGGGACAGACGGAAACACCATATATTTT,CASSAISSGTDGNTIYF
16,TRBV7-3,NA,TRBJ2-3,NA,TGTGCCAGCAGCGTAATCGGGACTGACGGGGGAGATACGCAGTATTTT,CASSVIGTDGGDTQYF
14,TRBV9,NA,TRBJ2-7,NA,TGTGCCAGCAGCCCAGGGATAATACTATACGAGCAGTACTTC,CASSPGIILYEQYF
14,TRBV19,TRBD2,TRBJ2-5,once,TGTGCCAGTACGAACGGGGGGGCCGGAGAGACCCAGTACTTC,CASTNGGAGETQYF
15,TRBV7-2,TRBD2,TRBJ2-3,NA,TGTGCCAGCAGCTGGAGCGGGGGGGCCTCGGATACGCAGTATTTT,CASSWSGGASDTQYF
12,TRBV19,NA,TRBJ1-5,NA,TGTGCCAGTAGCGAAGGGGGACGGCCCCAGCATTTT,CASSEGGRPQHF
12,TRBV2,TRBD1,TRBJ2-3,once,TGTGCCAGCAGTGATGCCGGGACAGGGTTGTATTTT,CASSDAGTGLYF
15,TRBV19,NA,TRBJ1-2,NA,TGTGCCAGTAGTATCCTCCTTCGCAGGGGACATGGCTACACCTTC,CASSILLRRGHGYTF
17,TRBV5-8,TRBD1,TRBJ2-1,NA,TGTGCCAGCAGCAAGGGGGCTTCTGCGTTGGGCCTCGATGAGCAGTTCTTC,CASSKGASALGLDEQFF
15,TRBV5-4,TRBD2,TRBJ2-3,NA,TGTGCCAGCAGTTGGGGGGGAGCAGCCACAGATACGCAGTATTTT,CASSWGGAATDTQYF
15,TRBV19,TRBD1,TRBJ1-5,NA,TGTGCCAGTAGTATAGAGGACAGGGGAAATCAGCCCCAGCATTTT,CASSIEDRGNQPQHF
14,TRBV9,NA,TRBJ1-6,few,TGTGCCAGCAGCGTAGCTGGAGGGGATTCACCCCTCCACTTT,CASSVAGGDSPLHF
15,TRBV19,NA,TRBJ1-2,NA,TGTGCCAGTAGTACTGGGCAGGGGCTTGACTATGGCTACACCTTC,CASSTGQGLDYGYTF
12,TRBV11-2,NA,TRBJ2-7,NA,TGTGCCAGCAGCTTGTTCGGTTACGAGCAGTACTTC,CASSLFGYEQYF
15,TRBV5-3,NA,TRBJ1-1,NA,TGTGCCAGAAGCTTGGGGCGGGGAAGGATCACTGAAGCTTTCTTT,CARSLGRGRITEAFF
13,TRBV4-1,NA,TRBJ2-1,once,TGCGCCAGCAGCCAAGAGGGAGTTGTAGGGCAGTTCTTC,CASSQEGVVGQFF
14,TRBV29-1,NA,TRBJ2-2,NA,TGCAGCGTCGCTTTCCCAGGGGACGCCGGGGAGCTGTTTTTT,CSVAFPGDAGELFF
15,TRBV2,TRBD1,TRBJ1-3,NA,TGTGCCAGCAGTGGGACAGGGGGGGCTGGAAACACCATATATTTT,CASSGTGGAGNTIYF
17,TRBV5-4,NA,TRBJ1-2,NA,TGTGCCAGCAGCTTGAGGTTGGGACTAGACAGAAACTATGGCTACACCTTC,CASSLRLGLDRNYGYTF
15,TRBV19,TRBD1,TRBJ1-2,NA,TGTGCCAGTAGAGTTACCGGGACAGCGATCTATGGCTACACCTTC,CASRVTGTAIYGYTF